This TCR beta chain was observed in a study of beta chain features in type 1 diabetes. Study findings and constraints: Compared with healthy donors, patients appeared to share more similar naive, central memory and regulatory TCRB repertoires. Equally in patients and controls, shorter templates might have been favored by PCR. Shortening that was moderate but significant affected the TCRB CDR3s of Type 1 diabetes patients in all four CD4+ subsets. Over-representation of high TCR-expressing cells was a possible consequence of cDNA sequencing.

This clone has just a few counts. Its antigen is unidentified. Cells sorted by CD45RO/CCR7/CD25/CD127/CD95/CD27 comprised CD4+ naive, central memory, regulatory and stem cell-like memory cells. Every bit of the isolated RNA underwent reverse transcription, so sequencing read expressed TCRB transcripts. Repertoires were generated with immunoSEQ multiplex PCR, while TCRdb's copy carries only in-frame clones and drops some. The sample holds 300,000 to 450,000 clones, roughly a tenth seen once. The V and J ends lost 0 bases and 1 base respectively, with 3 bases between them. The CDR3 is made up of 13 amino acids. Germline V gene sequence: CDR1 MGHRA, CDR2 YSYEKL.

The sequenced sample consisted of central memory CD4+ T cells from blood. The clonotype comes from a man aged 30 to 45 with type 1 diabetes. V is TRBV4-1 and J is TRBJ1-1; D call uncertain. The CDR3 region is CASSQDRNTEAFF. The DNA of the CDR3 is TGCGCCAGCAGCCAAGACAGGAACACTGAAGCTTTCTTT.